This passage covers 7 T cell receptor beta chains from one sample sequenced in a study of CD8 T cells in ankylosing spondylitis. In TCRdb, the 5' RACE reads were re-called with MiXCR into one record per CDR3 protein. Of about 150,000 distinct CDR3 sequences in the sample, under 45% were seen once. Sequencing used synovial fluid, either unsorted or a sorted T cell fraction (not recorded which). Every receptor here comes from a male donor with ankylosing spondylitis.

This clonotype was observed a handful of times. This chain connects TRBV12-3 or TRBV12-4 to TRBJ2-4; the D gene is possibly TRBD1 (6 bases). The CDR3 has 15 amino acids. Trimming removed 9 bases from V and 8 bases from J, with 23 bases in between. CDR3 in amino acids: CASRQASPFKDIQYF. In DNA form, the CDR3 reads TGTGCCAGTCGACAGGCTTCCCCCTTCAAGGACATTCAGTACTTC.

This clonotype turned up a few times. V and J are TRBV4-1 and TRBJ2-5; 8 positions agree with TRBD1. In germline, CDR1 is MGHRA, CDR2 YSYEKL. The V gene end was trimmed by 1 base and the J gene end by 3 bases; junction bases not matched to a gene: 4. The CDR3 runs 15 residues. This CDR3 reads CASSQVQTGEETQYF. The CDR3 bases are TGCGCCAGCAGCCAAGTGCAGACAGGGGAAGAGACCCAGTACTTC.

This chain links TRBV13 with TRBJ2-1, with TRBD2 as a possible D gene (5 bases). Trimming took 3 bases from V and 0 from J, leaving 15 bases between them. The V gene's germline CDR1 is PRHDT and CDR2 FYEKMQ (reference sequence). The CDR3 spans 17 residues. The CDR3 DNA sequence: TGTGCCAGCAGCTTCTCCCATGAGGGCATCTCCTACAATGAGCAGTTCTTC. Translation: CASSFSHEGISYNEQFF.

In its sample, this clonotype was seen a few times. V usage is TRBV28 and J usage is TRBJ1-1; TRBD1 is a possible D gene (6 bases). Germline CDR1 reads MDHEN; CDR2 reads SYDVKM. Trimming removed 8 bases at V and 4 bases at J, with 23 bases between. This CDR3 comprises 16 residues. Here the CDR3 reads CASATPQGQRGTEAFF. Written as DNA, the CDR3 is TGTGCCAGCGCTACCCCCCAGGGGCAAAGGGGCACTGAAGCTTTCTTT.

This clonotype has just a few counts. CDR3 sequence reads: CASSLEQLGDTQYF. The DNA of the CDR3 is TGCGCCAGCAGCTTGGAGCAATTGGGTGATACGCAGTATTTT. The chain joins TRBV5-1 to TRBJ2-3; D is unclear. Trimming took 0 bases from V and 6 from J, leaving 11 bases between them. The CDR3 totals 14 residues. The germline V gene has CDR1 SGHRS and CDR2 YFSETQ.

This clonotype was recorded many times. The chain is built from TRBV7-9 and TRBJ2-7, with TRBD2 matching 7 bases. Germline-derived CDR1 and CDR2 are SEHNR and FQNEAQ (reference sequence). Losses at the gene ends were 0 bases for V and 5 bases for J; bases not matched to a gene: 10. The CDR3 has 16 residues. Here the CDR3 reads CASSLASGGRDDEQYF. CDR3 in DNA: TGTGCCAGCAGCTTAGCGTCGGGTGGGAGGGACGACGAGCAGTACTTC.

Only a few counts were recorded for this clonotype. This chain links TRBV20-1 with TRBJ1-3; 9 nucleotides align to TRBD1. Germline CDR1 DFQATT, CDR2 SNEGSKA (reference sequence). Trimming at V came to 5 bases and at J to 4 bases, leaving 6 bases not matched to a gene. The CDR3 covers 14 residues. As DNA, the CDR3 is TGCAGTGCTTTACAGGGGGCGGCGGGAAACACCATATATTTT. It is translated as CSALQGAAGNTIYF.